Each of the 8 T cell receptor beta chains below was sequenced from the same sample in a study of T cells in Graves' hyperthyroidism and ophthalmopathy. TCR beta CDR3 regions were amplified from RNA transcripts. Carried out on the TCR CDR3, a first-round RT-PCR used the HTBI primer set. MiXCR, applied by TCRdb to the multiplex PCR reads, yields one record per CDR3 protein. This sample has approximately 370,000 distinct CDR3 sequences, with about a sixth found just once. The sequenced material came from blood. The source is a young woman with Graves' hyperthyroidism that later progressed to Graves' ophthalmopathy.

V is TRBV28 and J is TRBJ2-7; 10 bases fit TRBD1. The germline V gene encodes CDR1 MDHEN and CDR2 SYDVKM. V was pared by 7 bases and J by 5 bases, with 11 bases of the junction left unmatched. This CDR3 is 15 amino acids long. Here the CDR3 DNA reads TGTGCCAGCAACGAACCGGGACAGGGGAATCACGAGCAGTACTTC. Protein product: CASNEPGQGNHEQYF.

This clonotype was counted many times. This chain uses TRBV28 with TRBJ1-4; 9 bases are a match to TRBD1. V dropped 6 bases and J dropped 5; count of bases not matched to a gene: 4. The length of the CDR3 is 14 residues. Germline lookup yields CDR1 MDHEN and CDR2 SYDVKM. CDR3 coding DNA: TGTGCCAGCAGGGGGACAGGGACGAATGAAAAACTGTTTTTT. Translating gives CASRGTGTNEKLFF.

The chain combines TRBV11-3 with TRBJ2-1; D is undetermined. V lost 1 base to trimming and J lost 8 bases, with 18 bases between them. This CDR3 is built from 16 residues. Germline V gives CDR1 SGHNT, CDR2 YENEEA. The CDR3 here is CASSLGGSGGFDEQFF. CDR3 coding DNA: TGTGCCAGCAGCTTAGGTGGGTCGGGTGGTTTCGATGAGCAGTTCTTC.

This clonotype showed up many times. The chain carries TRBV28 and TRBJ2-1; TRBD1 matches 9 bases. CDR1 is MDHEN, CDR2 SYDVKM, per germline. Trimming at V came to 6 bases and at J to 2 bases, leaving 14 bases not matched to a gene. This CDR3 is 18 amino acids long. The CDR3 nucleotides are TGTGCCAGCAGCTTACTGACCGGGACAGGGTACACCTACAATGAGCAGTTCTTC. As protein: CASSLLTGTGYTYNEQFF.

In the case of this clonotype: This may be a read error: a much more frequent sequence differs by one nucleotide. The J gene is TRBJ2-7, the V gene TRBV7-8, with D tentatively TRBD1 (5 bases). This CDR3 comprises 15 residues. CDR1 and CDR2 from the germline V gene are SGHVS and FQNEAQ. V lost 2 bases, J lost 1 base, and 12 bases lay in between. The CDR3 DNA is TGTGCCAGCAGCTTACGGACATCAGGGTCCTACGAGCAGTACTTC. The encoded protein is CASSLRTSGSYEQYF.

This clonotype was seen many times. The chain combines TRBV9 with TRBJ2-1; a possible D gene is TRBD2 (6 bases). Germline V lookup: CDR1 SGDLS, CDR2 YYNGEE. The CDR3 is 14 residues long. V was trimmed by 2 bases and J by 2 bases, leaving 8 bases between them. CDR3 loop: CASSVGGAYNEQFF. CDR3 DNA: TGTGCCAGCAGCGTGGGCGGGGCCTACAATGAGCAGTTCTTC.

This clonotype was observed a few times. Given a much more abundant clone one base away, this may be a read error. The chain carries TRBV2 and TRBJ1-5; perhaps TRBD1 as D (6 bases). Germline V gene lookup returns CDR1 SNHLY and CDR2 FYNNEI. CDR3 length: 14 amino acids. The germline V and J ends were trimmed by 4 bases and 5 bases, with 12 bases remaining between them. The CDR3 reads CASSGTASHQPQHF. CDR3 coding DNA: TGTGCCAGCAGTGGGACAGCATCGCATCAGCCCCAGCATTTT.

The rearrangement links TRBV29-1 to TRBJ1-1; TRBD1 aligns across 7 bases. J was trimmed by 4 bases and V by 7 bases; bases with no gene match: 6. There are 12 residues in the CDR3. Germline V lookup: CDR1 SQVTM, CDR2 ANQGSEA. The CDR3 DNA reads as TGCAGCGCCCTGGGACAGCCCACTGAAGCTTTCTTT. Translating it yields CSALGQPTEAFF.